The clone carrying this TCR beta chain was detected once. Losses at the gene ends were 5 bases for V and 4 bases for J; bases not matched to a gene: 5. The CDR3 sequence is 14 residues long. Germline lookup yields CDR1 MDHEN and CDR2 SYDVKM. Original handling: Amplification from reference gene primers served as the basis for estimated nucleated cell counts. Method: immunoSEQ multiplex PCR; TCRdb's copy keeps in-frame clones and lacks some. Clone size and the V and J calls come from that table; the DNA yielded D and trimming. The sample gives 150,000 to 200,000 clones, around 85% of which show up once; 9.5% to 13% is in the top ten. This specimen comes from a study of blood T cell repertoires in COVID-19. Followed over time, Seattle patients had been enrolled while infection was active.

This chain links TRBV28 with TRBJ1-5, with TRBD1 identical over 7 bases. Sequenced: peripheral blood. The receptor was isolated from a woman aged 60-75 years with COVID-19, enrolled during active disease. CDR3 DNA: TGTGCCAGCAGTGAATTACAGGGGAATCAGCCCCAGCATTTT. The encoded protein is CASSELQGNQPQHF. The whole variable domain, filled in from reference TRBV28 and TRBJ1-5, reads DVKVTQSSRYLVKRTGEKVFLECVQDMDHENMFWYRQDPGLGLRLIYFSYDVKMKEKGDIPEGYSVSREKKERFSLILESASTNQTSMYLCASSELQGNQPQHFGDGTRLSIL.